This is a list of T cell receptor beta chains from one sample in a study of blood T cell repertoires in COVID-19. Produced via immunoSEQ multiplex PCR; TCRdb's table is partial and in-frame only. The table records a few hundred thousand clones, about 79% of them present only once. Sequencing was carried out using PBMCs or T cells enriched from blood (not recorded which). Receptor source: a woman aged 40 to 50 with acute COVID-19. The CDR3 runs from the conserved cysteine through the conserved F or W. D genes are given only for firm matches. Size values are once, few and many counts, or a class for expanded clones, and some rows have none.

CDR3	DNA	D	size	V	J
CSVPSGSRNEQFF	TGCAGCGTTCCTAGCGGGTCTAGGAATGAGCAGTTCTTC	TRBD2	few	TRBV29-1	TRBJ2-1
CASSTYGTKNTEAFF	TGTGCCAGCAGTACATACGGGACAAAGAACACTGAAGCTTTCTTT	-	-	TRBV27	TRBJ1-1
CASSLDGFILVF	TGCGCCAGCAGCTTGGACGGGTTTATTTTGGTCTTC	-	-	TRBV5-1	TRBJ2-1
CASSRVGITNTGELFF	TGTGCCAGCTCGCGAGTCGGGATCACGAACACCGGGGAGCTGTTTTTT	-	-	TRBV18	TRBJ2-2
CASSKDRDQETQYF	TGTGCCAGCAGCAAAGACAGGGACCAAGAGACCCAGTACTTC	TRBD1	few	TRBV7-8	TRBJ2-5
CASSLDRGHTGELFF	TGTGCCAGTAGTCTTGACAGGGGGCACACCGGGGAGCTGTTTTTT	TRBD1	-	TRBV19	TRBJ2-2
CASSKGNPDREGNQPQHF	TGTGCCAGCAGCAAAGGGAACCCCGACAGGGAGGGCAATCAGCCCCAGCATTTT	-	-	TRBV21-1	TRBJ1-5
CASSLTSGRNFNEQFF	TGTGCCAGCAGCTTAACGAGCGGGAGGAATTTTAATGAGCAGTTCTTC	TRBD2	few	TRBV7-3	TRBJ2-1
CASSPMQEVQPQHF	TGTGCCAGCAGTCCCATGCAGGAGGTGCAGCCCCAGCATTTT	-	-	TRBV28	TRBJ1-5
CSEGTGGTQYF	TGCAGCGAGGGGACAGGGGGGACCCAGTACTTC	TRBD1	once	TRBV29-1	TRBJ2-5
CASSQGLAGGSYEQYF	TGTGCCAGCAGCCAAGGACTAGCGGGAGGTTCCTACGAGCAGTACTTC	TRBD2	-	TRBV14	TRBJ2-7
CASSQDPLGARQPQHF	TGTGCCAGCAGCCAAGACCCCCTTGGGGCTCGGCAGCCCCAGCATTTT	-	-	TRBV4-2	TRBJ1-5
CATQDASYGYTF	TGTGCCACTCAAGACGCTAGCTATGGCTACACCTTC	-	-	TRBV6-5	TRBJ1-2
CASSPSAGSHGYTF	TGTGCCAGTAGTCCTTCCGCAGGCTCCCATGGCTACACCTTC	-	-	TRBV19	TRBJ1-2
CATSRLLAGAYNEQFF	TGTGCCACCAGCAGATTACTAGCGGGAGCATACAATGAGCAGTTCTTC	TRBD2	-	TRBV15	TRBJ2-1
CASSSRLNVLDGYTF	TGTGCCAGCAGCTCACGACTGAACGTATTAGATGGCTACACCTTC	-	-	TRBV7-9	TRBJ1-2
CASSLAETSREQYF	TGTGCCAGCAGCTTAGCCGAGACTAGCAGGGAGCAGTACTTC	TRBD2	-	TRBV7-8	TRBJ2-7
CASSGVTGNEAFF	TGTGCCAGCAGCGGAGTGACAGGGAATGAAGCTTTCTTT	TRBD1	-	TRBV7-9	TRBJ1-1
CASSRDRALTGELFF	TGTGCCAGCAGCCGGGACAGGGCCCTAACCGGGGAGCTGTTTTTT	TRBD1	-	TRBV9	TRBJ2-2
CASSMGGRGTGELFF	TGTGCCAGTAGTATGGGCGGGAGAGGTACCGGGGAGCTGTTTTTT	TRBD2	-	TRBV19	TRBJ2-2
CASKGAKNIQYF	TGTGCCAGCAAGGGGGCCAAAAACATTCAGTACTTC	-	few	TRBV21-1	TRBJ2-4
CASSLGLAGDEQFF	TGTGCCAGCAGCTTGGGACTAGCGGGGGATGAGCAGTTCTTC	TRBD2	-	TRBV5-4	TRBJ2-1
CASSSLTGYNSPLHF	TGTGCCAGCTCATCCCTCACAGGGTATAATTCACCCCTCCACTTT	-	-	TRBV18	TRBJ1-6
CASSNPYRGRNTIYF	TGTGCCAGTAGTAACCCTTACAGGGGGCGAAACACCATATATTTT	TRBD1	-	TRBV19	TRBJ1-3
CASSLSLAGSYGYTF	TGTGCCAGCAGTTTATCATTGGCAGGAAGCTATGGCTACACCTTC	-	-	TRBV27	TRBJ1-2
CASRHDRGLDSPLHF	TGTGCCAGCAGGCACGACAGGGGGCTAGATTCACCCCTCCACTTT	TRBD1	once	TRBV6-5	TRBJ1-6
CASSPTNPDRESYEQYF	TGTGCCAGCTCACCCACCAATCCAGACAGGGAGTCCTACGAGCAGTACTTC	TRBD1	-	TRBV18	TRBJ2-7
CASSLLGGNTEAFF	TGTGCCAGCAGTTTATTGGGGGGGAACACTGAAGCTTTCTTT	-	-	TRBV27	TRBJ1-1
CASSPRGRRDTQYF	TGTGCCAGCAGTCCCAGGGGGCGCAGGGATACGCAGTATTTT	TRBD1	-	TRBV6-5	TRBJ2-3
CASSLRTGGNYGYTF	TGTGCCAGCAGTCTCCGGACAGGGGGCAACTATGGCTACACCTTC	TRBD1	-	TRBV27	TRBJ1-2
CASTNSAGAGPEETQYF	TGTGCCAGCACCAATTCAGCGGGGGCGGGGCCGGAGGAGACCCAGTACTTC	TRBD2	few	TRBV28	TRBJ2-5
CAISESLGETSTDTQYF	TGTGCCATCAGTGAGAGTTTAGGGGAAACTAGCACAGATACGCAGTATTTT	-	-	TRBV10-3	TRBJ2-3
CAWSTGQVSGNTIYF	TGTGCCTGGAGTACCGGACAGGTCTCTGGAAACACCATATATTTT	TRBD1	-	TRBV30	TRBJ1-3
CASSEASVRSGNTIYF	TGTGCCAGCAGTGAAGCTTCAGTCCGCTCTGGAAACACCATATATTTT	-	-	TRBV2	TRBJ1-3
CAWSFPRTGGTEAFF	TGTGCCTGGAGTTTCCCTAGGACAGGGGGCACTGAAGCTTTCTTT	TRBD1	-	TRBV30	TRBJ1-1
CASSYRGVQETQYF	TGTGCCAGCAGCTACAGGGGGGTACAAGAGACCCAGTACTTC	TRBD1	-	TRBV3-1/TRBV3-2	TRBJ2-5
CASSASGGAANTGELFF	TGTGCCAGTAGTGCTAGCGGGGGGGCCGCGAACACCGGGGAGCTGTTTTTT	TRBD2	few	TRBV19	TRBJ2-2
CASSQKATSGGEEQYF	TGTGCCAGCAGCCAAAAAGCGACTAGCGGGGGGGAAGAGCAGTACTTC	TRBD2	few	TRBV4-2	TRBJ2-7
CASSLDRGPSPLHF	TGTGCCAGCAGCCTCGACAGGGGACCTTCACCCCTCCACTTT	TRBD1	once	TRBV5-8	TRBJ1-6
CASSRASGGNEQFF	TGTGCCAGCTCACGGGCTAGCGGAGGGAATGAGCAGTTCTTC	TRBD2	-	TRBV18	TRBJ2-1
CASSLERAAGAETQYF	TGTGCCAGCAGCTTAGAGAGGGCAGCGGGAGCGGAGACCCAGTACTTC	TRBD2	few	TRBV11-2	TRBJ2-5
CASSGTGRISEAFF	TGTGCCAGCTCCGGGACAGGGCGGATTTCTGAAGCTTTCTTT	TRBD1	-	TRBV19	TRBJ1-1
CASSPAWGGFHF	TGTGCCAGCAGCCCCGCTTGGGGAGGCTTCCACTTT	-	few	TRBV4-2	TRBJ1-6
CASSQDRDRASNEQFF	TGTGCCAGCAGCCAAGATCGCGACAGGGCATCAAATGAGCAGTTCTTC	TRBD1	-	TRBV4-2	TRBJ2-1
CASSLVALAGAREQFF	TGTGCCAGCAGCTTAGTAGCCCTAGCGGGGGCTCGTGAGCAGTTCTTC	TRBD2	-	TRBV7-8	TRBJ2-1
CASSQGTSGIPFNEQFF	TGTGCCAGCAGCCAAGGGACTAGCGGGATCCCCTTCAATGAGCAGTTCTTC	TRBD2	-	TRBV3-1/TRBV3-2	TRBJ2-1
CASSVEGREGLPDTQYF	TGTGCCAGCAGCGTAGAGGGGCGGGAGGGCCTCCCAGATACGCAGTATTTT	TRBD2	-	TRBV9	TRBJ2-3
CASSEGQGYGYTF	TGTGCCAGCAGTGAAGGACAAGGATATGGCTACACCTTC	-	-	TRBV2	TRBJ1-2
CASSPTRDRSPNTEAFF	TGTGCCAGCAGTCCGACCCGGGACAGATCACCCAACACTGAAGCTTTCTTT	TRBD1	-	TRBV7-6	TRBJ1-1
CASSESSGMNEQFF	TGTGCCAGCAGCGAAAGTTCGGGAATGAATGAGCAGTTCTTC	-	-	TRBV7-3	TRBJ2-1
CASSFGGDETQYF	TGTGCCAGCAGCTTCGGGGGGGACGAGACCCAGTACTTC	TRBD2	-	TRBV5-4	TRBJ2-5
CATSRDLGGSETQYF	TGTGCCACCAGCAGAGATCTCGGGGGATCGGAGACCCAGTACTTC	-	-	TRBV15	TRBJ2-5
CASSLRGAAYEQYF	TGTGCCAGCAGCTTGCGGGGGGCGGCCTACGAGCAGTACTTC	-	-	TRBV5-6	TRBJ2-7
CAWSVHSGLAKLRPQYF	TGTGCCTGGAGTGTACACTCGGGACTAGCGAAATTACGCCCGCAGTACTTC	TRBD2	-	TRBV30	TRBJ2-7
CASAPPGTRYSGANVLTF	TGTGCCAGCGCCCCACCGGGGACTAGGTACTCTGGGGCCAACGTCCTGACTTTC	TRBD2	-	TRBV11-2	TRBJ2-6
CASGRSTNYEQYF	TGTGCCAGCGGTCGGAGCACTAACTACGAGCAGTACTTC	-	-	TRBV27	TRBJ2-7
CASSFTSGSNEQFF	TGCGCCAGCAGCTTTACTAGCGGCTCCAATGAGCAGTTCTTC	TRBD2	-	TRBV5-1	TRBJ2-1